This entry concerns a single T cell receptor (beta chain). This specimen comes from a study of blood T cell repertoires in COVID-19. Study background: The United States, Italy and Spain supplied acute and convalescent COVID-19 samples. T cells, B-cell-depleted T cells, or PBMCs provided the cDNA or gDNA that served as material.

The length of the CDR3 is 16 residues. In the source study's methods: From reference gene primer amplification, estimates of nucleated cell counts were derived. The table came from immunoSEQ multiplex PCR; TCRdb's copy has only in-frame clones and leaves some out. The V and J calls and clone size come from that table; D and trimming were worked out from the DNA. This table holds fewer than 100,000 clones, about nine tenths found once. This clonotype was obtained from a woman older than 75 with acute or convalescent COVID-19. Sequenced input: peripheral blood. The chain combines TRBV21-1 with TRBJ1-3. TRBV21-1 is a listed pseudogene. The CDR3 region has the DNA TGTGCCAGCAGCAAAACCTCTCGGGGGGAGGGAAACACCATATATTTT. As protein: CASSKTSRGEGNTIYF.